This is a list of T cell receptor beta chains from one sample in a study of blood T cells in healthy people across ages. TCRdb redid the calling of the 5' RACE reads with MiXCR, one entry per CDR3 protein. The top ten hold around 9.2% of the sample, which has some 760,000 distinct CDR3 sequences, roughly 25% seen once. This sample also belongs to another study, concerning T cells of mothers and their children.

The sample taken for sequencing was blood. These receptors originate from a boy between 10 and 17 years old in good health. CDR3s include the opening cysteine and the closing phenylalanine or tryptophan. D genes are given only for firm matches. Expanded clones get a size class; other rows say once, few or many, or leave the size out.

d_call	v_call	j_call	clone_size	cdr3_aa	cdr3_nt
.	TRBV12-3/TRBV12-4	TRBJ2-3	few	CASAGQFTDTQYF	TGTGCCAGCGCGGGACAGTTTACAGATACGCAGTATTTT
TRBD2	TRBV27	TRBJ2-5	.	CASSPGPAGEQETQYF	TGTGCCAGCTCCCCGGGACCTGCGGGAGAACAAGAGACCCAGTACTTC
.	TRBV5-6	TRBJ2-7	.	CASRGELTYEQYF	TGTGCCAGCAGGGGAGAATTGACCTACGAGCAGTACTTC
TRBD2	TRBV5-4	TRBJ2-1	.	CASSQFTGTSGYNEQFF	TGTGCCAGCAGCCAATTTACCGGGACTAGCGGCTACAATGAGCAGTTCTTC
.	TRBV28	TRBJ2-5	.	CASSLLGEQETQYF	TGTGCCAGCAGTTTATTGGGGGAACAAGAGACCCAGTACTTC
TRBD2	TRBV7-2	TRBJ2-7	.	CASSLGPREEQYF	TGTGCCAGCAGCTTAGGGCCGCGGGAGGAGCAGTACTTC
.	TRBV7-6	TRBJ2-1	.	CASSSGTNSYNEQFF	TGTGCCAGCAGTTCCGGGACCAACTCCTACAATGAGCAGTTCTTC
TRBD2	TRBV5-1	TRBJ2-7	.	CASSFDSGSSYEQYF	TGCGCCAGCAGCTTTGACAGCGGGAGTTCCTACGAGCAGTACTTC
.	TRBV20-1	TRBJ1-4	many	CSARDQEKLFF	TGCAGTGCTAGAGATCAGGAAAAACTGTTTTTT
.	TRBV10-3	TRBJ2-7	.	CAISLQMEYEQYF	TGTGCCATCAGTCTACAAATGGAATACGAGCAGTACTTC
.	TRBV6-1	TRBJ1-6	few	CASSVRWNSPLHF	TGTGCCAGCAGTGTTCGGTGGAATTCACCCCTCCACTTT
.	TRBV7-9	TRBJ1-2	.	CASSVGVYGYTF	TGTGCCAGCAGCGTGGGAGTCTATGGCTACACCTTC
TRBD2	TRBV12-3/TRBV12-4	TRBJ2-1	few	CASSPTGTSGRPPYNEQFF	TGTGCCAGCAGTCCGACCGGGACTAGCGGGAGGCCGCCTTACAATGAGCAGTTCTTC
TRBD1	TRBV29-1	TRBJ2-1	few	CSVPKQGQGTYYNEQFF	TGCAGCGTTCCCAAACAAGGACAGGGAACTTACTACAATGAGCAGTTCTTC
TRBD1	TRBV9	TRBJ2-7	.	CASSDLQGGGPYEQYF	TGTGCCAGCAGCGATTTACAGGGGGGAGGACCCTACGAGCAGTACTTC
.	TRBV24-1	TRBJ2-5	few	CATGSEEQETQYF	TGTGCCACCGGGTCGGAGGAGCAAGAGACCCAGTACTTC
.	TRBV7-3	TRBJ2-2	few	CASSPTNGTGELFF	TGTGCCAGCAGCCCAACTAACGGAACCGGGGAGCTGTTTTTT
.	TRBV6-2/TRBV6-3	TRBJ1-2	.	CASSYNGRDSYGYTF	TGTGCCAGCAGTTATAACGGCAGGGACTCATATGGCTACACCTTC
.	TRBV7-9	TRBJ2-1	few	CASSLELRYNEQFF	TGTGCCAGCAGCTTAGAATTGAGATACAATGAGCAGTTCTTC
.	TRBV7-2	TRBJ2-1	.	CASSKTLVEQFF	TGTGCCAGCAGCAAAACCCTTGTTGAGCAGTTCTTC
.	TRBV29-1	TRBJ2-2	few	CSVAPLGSTGELFF	TGCAGCGTTGCGCCACTGGGGAGCACCGGGGAGCTGTTTTTT
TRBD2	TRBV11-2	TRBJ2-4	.	CASSLSTSGRFLVQYF	TGTGCCAGCAGCTTGTCGACTAGCGGGAGATTCTTAGTTCAGTACTTC
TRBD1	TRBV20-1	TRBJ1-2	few	CSAHAPGQGRGYTF	TGCAGTGCCCATGCCCCGGGACAGGGACGTGGCTACACCTTC
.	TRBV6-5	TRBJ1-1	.	CASSYTRGGTEAFF	TGTGCCAGCAGTTACACGAGGGGTGGGACTGAAGCTTTCTTT
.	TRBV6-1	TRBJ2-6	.	CASSPPGVGANVLTF	TGTGCCAGCAGTCCCCCAGGGGTTGGGGCCAACGTCCTGACTTTC
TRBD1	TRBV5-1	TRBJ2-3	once	CASSWEEGGASTDTQYF	TGCGCCAGCAGCTGGGAAGAAGGGGGCGCTAGCACAGATACGCAGTATTTT
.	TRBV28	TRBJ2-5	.	CASSLWKGGPLETQYF	TGTGCCAGCAGTTTATGGAAGGGGGGGCCGCTGGAGACCCAGTACTTC
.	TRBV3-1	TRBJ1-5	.	CASRKGLGNQPQHF	TGTGCCAGCCGGAAGGGGCTGGGCAATCAGCCCCAGCATTTT
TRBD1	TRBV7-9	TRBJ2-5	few	CASIKQGAETQYF	TGTGCCAGCATAAAACAGGGGGCCGAGACCCAGTACTTC
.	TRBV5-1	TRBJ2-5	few	CASSVRGVQETQYF	TGCGCCAGCAGCGTCCGGGGCGTCCAAGAGACCCAGTACTTC
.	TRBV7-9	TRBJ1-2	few	CASSSGNSYGYTF	TGTGCCAGCAGCTCCGGGAACAGCTATGGCTACACCTTC
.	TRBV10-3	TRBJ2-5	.	CAISESGDGETQYF	TGTGCCATCAGTGAAAGCGGTGACGGCGAGACCCAGTACTTC
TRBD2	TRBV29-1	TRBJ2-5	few	CSALLSGRPQETQYF	TGCAGCGCGCTACTTAGCGGGAGGCCCCAAGAGACCCAGTACTTC
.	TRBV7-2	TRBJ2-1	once	CASSLAGFSAPVNEQFF	TGTGCCAGCAGCTTAGCTGGTTTTAGCGCCCCGGTCAATGAGCAGTTCTTC
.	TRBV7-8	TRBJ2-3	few	CASSFGQPSTDTQYF	TGTGCCAGCAGCTTCGGACAACCTAGCACAGATACGCAGTATTTT
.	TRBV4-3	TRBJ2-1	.	CASSPGITYNEQFF	TGCGCCAGCAGCCCCGGGATTACCTACAATGAGCAGTTCTTC
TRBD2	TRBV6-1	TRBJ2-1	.	CASSEEGPGLAALEQFF	TGTGCCAGCAGTGAAGAAGGACCGGGACTAGCGGCTCTTGAGCAGTTCTTC
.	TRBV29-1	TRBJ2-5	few	CSVLSIEKGGRETQYF	TGCAGCGTTCTATCGATAGAGAAGGGGGGTAGGGAGACCCAGTACTTC
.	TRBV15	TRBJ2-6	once	CATSHGPDPTGANVLTF	TGTGCCACCAGTCACGGACCGGATCCTACTGGGGCCAACGTCCTGACTTTC
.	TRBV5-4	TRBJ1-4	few	CASSLELNDEKLFF	TGTGCCAGCAGCTTGGAATTGAATGATGAAAAACTGTTTTTT
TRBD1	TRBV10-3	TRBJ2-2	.	CAICDRGTGELFF	TGTGCCATCTGCGACAGGGGGACCGGGGAGCTGTTTTTT
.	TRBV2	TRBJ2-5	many	CASSVRLGETQYF	TGTGCCAGCAGTGTACGGTTGGGGGAGACCCAGTACTTC
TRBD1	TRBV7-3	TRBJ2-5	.	CAGRDSYGVREQYF	TGTGCCGGCAGGGACAGTTATGGAGTGAGGGAGCAGTACTTC
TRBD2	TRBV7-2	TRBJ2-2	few	CASSPRTSGSGELFF	TGTGCCAGCAGCCCCCGGACTAGCGGTTCCGGGGAGCTGTTTTTT
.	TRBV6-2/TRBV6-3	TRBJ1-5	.	CASRSDWGGNQPQHF	TGTGCCAGCAGATCTGACTGGGGAGGCAATCAGCCCCAGCATTTT
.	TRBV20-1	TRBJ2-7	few	CSARGPLYEQYF	TGCAGTGCTAGAGGGCCCCTCTACGAGCAGTACTTC
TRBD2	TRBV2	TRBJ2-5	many	CASSRTSGGIRETQYF	TGTGCCAGCAGCCGGACTAGCGGGGGGATAAGGGAGACCCAGTACTTC
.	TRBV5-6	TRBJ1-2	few	CASSPLQGRDYTF	TGTGCCAGCAGCCCTCTCCAGGGTCGGGACTACACCTTC
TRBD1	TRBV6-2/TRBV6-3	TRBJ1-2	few	CASSPPPTGSGYTF	TGTGCCAGCAGTCCCCCTCCGACAGGGAGTGGCTACACCTTC
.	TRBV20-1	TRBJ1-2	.	CSARTVRGYTF	TGCAGTGCCAGGACAGTCAGGGGCTACACCTTC
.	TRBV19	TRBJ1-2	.	CASSGRAVVWTDGYTF	TGTGCCAGTAGTGGAAGGGCCGTGGTATGGACCGATGGCTACACCTTC
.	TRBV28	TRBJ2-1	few	CATNLGGLGEQFF	TGTGCCACCAACTTAGGGGGGCTAGGGGAGCAGTTCTTC
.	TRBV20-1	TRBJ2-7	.	CSARDSITSYEQYF	TGCAGTGCTCGGGACTCGATAACCTCCTACGAGCAGTACTTC
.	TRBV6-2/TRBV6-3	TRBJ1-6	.	CASSYSYSLRGTPLHF	TGTGCCAGCAGTTACTCGTACAGCCTCAGGGGTACACCCCTCCACTTT
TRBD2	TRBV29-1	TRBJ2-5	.	CSVVTSGQETQYF	TGCAGCGTTGTGACTAGCGGACAAGAGACCCAGTACTTC